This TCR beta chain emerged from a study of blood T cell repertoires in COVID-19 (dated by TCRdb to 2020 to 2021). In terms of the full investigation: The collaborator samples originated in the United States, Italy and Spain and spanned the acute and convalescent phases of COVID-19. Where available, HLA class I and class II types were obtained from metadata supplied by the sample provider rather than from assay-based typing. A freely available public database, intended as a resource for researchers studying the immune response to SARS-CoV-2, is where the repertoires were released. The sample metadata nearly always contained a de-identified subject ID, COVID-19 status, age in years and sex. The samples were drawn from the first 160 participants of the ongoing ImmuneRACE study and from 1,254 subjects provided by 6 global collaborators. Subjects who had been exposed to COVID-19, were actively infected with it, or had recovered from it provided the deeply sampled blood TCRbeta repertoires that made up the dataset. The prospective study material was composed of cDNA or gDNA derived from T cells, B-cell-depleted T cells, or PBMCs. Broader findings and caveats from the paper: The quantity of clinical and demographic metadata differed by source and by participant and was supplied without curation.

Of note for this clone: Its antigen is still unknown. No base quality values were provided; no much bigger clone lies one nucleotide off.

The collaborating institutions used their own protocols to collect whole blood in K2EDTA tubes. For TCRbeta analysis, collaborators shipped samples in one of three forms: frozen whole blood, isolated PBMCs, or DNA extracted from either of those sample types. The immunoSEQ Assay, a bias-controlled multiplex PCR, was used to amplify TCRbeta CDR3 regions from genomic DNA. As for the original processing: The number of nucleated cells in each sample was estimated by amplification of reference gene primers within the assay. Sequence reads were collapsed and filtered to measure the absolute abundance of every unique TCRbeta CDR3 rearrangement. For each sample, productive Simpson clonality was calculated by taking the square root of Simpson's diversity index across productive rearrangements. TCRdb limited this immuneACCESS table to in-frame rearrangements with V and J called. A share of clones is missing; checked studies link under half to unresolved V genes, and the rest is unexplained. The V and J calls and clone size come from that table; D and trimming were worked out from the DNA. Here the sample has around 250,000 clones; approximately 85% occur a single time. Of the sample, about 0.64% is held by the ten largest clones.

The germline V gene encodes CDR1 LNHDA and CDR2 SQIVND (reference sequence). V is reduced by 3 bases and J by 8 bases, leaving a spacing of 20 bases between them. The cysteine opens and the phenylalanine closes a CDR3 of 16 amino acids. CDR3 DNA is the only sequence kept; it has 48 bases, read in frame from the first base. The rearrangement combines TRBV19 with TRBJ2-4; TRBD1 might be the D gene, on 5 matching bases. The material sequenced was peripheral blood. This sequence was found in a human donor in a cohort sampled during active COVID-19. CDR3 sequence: CASSITAVSLGDIQYF. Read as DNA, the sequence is TGTGCCAGTAGTATTACGGCGGTCTCCCTAGGGGACATTCAGTACTTC.